What follows is one T cell receptor beta chain and its context. Its antigen remains unidentified. cDNA came from around 0.5 to 1 ug RNA primed by random hexamers. TCRdb itself ran the immunoSEQ multiplex PCR reads through MiXCR, one entry per CDR3 protein. The sample records about 240,000 distinct CDR3 sequences, 96% being singletons. The sample belongs to a study of CD8 T cells in Susac syndrome. Study overall: Intravenous immunoglobulin alone or corticosteroids were being given to patients with Susac syndrome at blood draw, unless they were therapy-naive.

Study results and caveats: No clonal expansion appeared among CD4+ T cells in Susac patients.

Trimming stripped 9 bases from V and 5 bases from J, with 11 bases between. CDR3 length: 11 residues. CDR1 MNHEY and CDR2 SMNVEV come from the germline V gene (reference sequence). The chain recombines TRBV27 with TRBJ2-7; D is unclear. This TCR came from a human donor with Susac syndrome. The sequenced sample consisted of CD4+ T cells from PBMCs. In DNA form, the CDR3 reads TGTGCCAGTCTGGGCGAGGACGAGCAGTACTTC. It is translated as CASLGEDEQYF.